The rows below give T cell receptor beta chains drawn from one sample of a study of cytomegalovirus exposure and HLA in healthy donors. Only in-frame clones appear in the TCRdb table, and some are missing; sequencing was by immunoSEQ multiplex PCR. This repertoire includes roughly 70,000 clones. Sequencing was carried out using PBMCs. The receptors come from a man aged 40-49 years in good health and CMV-seronegative. Each CDR3 is given with its conserved first and last residue. D genes are given only for firm matches.

TRBV4-1	TRBJ2-1	TRBD2	CASSLRAGASDNEQFF	TGCGCCAGCAGCCTCAGAGCGGGGGCCTCCGACAATGAGCAGTTCTTC
TRBV18	TRBJ2-1	TRBD2	CASSPPSRLAGFYNEQFF	TGTGCCAGCTCACCACCTTCACGACTAGCGGGGTTCTACAATGAGCAGTTCTTC
TRBV2	TRBJ1-4	TRBD1	CASRQGATNEKLAFF	TGTGCCAGCAGGCAGGGGGCAACTAATGAAAAACTTGCGTTTTTT
TRBV19	TRBJ1-4	TRBD1	CASSIGQGGEKLFF	TGTGCCAGTAGTATCGGACAGGGAGGTGAAAAACTGTTTTTT
TRBV9	TRBJ2-7	TRBD1	CASSARRQGASYEQYF	TGTGCCAGCAGCGCAAGAAGGCAGGGGGCCTCCTACGAGCAGTACTTC
TRBV2	TRBJ1-5	.	CASSNDRLQPQHF	TGTGCCAGCAGTAACGACAGACTCCAGCCCCAGCATTTT
TRBV30	TRBJ1-6	.	CAGRSGENSPLHF	TGTGCCGGGAGGTCCGGGGAAAATTCACCCCTCCACTTT
TRBV15	TRBJ1-4	.	CATREGGLGEKLFF	TGTGCCACCCGCGAGGGGGGGCTTGGAGAAAAACTGTTTTTT
TRBV7-8	TRBJ2-7	TRBD2	CASSLLSGTSIAYEQYF	TGTGCCAGCAGCCTACTGTCCGGGACTAGCATTGCCTACGAGCAGTACTTC
TRBV6-1	TRBJ2-7	TRBD2	CATRLGAGVSYEQYF	TGTGCCACCCGCCTAGGGGCGGGGGTATCCTACGAGCAGTACTTC
TRBV20-1	TRBJ2-7	.	CSAAPGRQQYF	TGCAGTGCTGCCCCGGGAAGGCAGCAGTACTTC
TRBV9	TRBJ2-5	.	CASSPRNQETQYF	TGTGCCAGCAGCCCCAGGAACCAAGAGACCCAGTACTTC
TRBV18	TRBJ2-7	.	CASSPLAGSIVFHEQYF	TGTGCCAGCTCACCACTCGCAGGATCCATAGTCTTCCACGAGCAGTACTTC
TRBV28	TRBJ1-1	TRBD1	CASMAGGLWNEAFF	TGTGCCAGCATGGCAGGGGGCCTCTGGAATGAAGCTTTCTTT
TRBV21-1	TRBJ2-7	.	CASSKTGHYEQYF	TGTGCCAGCAGCAAAACAGGACACTACGAGCAGTACTTC
TRBV29-1	TRBJ1-6	.	CSAEDCGQDQIYNSPLHF	TGCAGCGCTGAGGATTGCGGGCAGGACCAGATTTATAATTCACCCCTCCACTTT
TRBV27	TRBJ1-5	TRBD1	CASSETGENQPQHF	TGTGCCAGCAGTGAAACAGGGGAGAACCAGCCCCAGCATTTT
TRBV6-1	TRBJ2-2	.	CASAREGGATGELFF	TGTGCCAGCGCTAGGGAGGGGGGGGCCACCGGGGAGCTGTTTTTT
TRBV11-3	TRBJ2-1	.	CASSSFGQGGDEQFF	TGTGCCAGCAGCTCCTTTGGACAGGGAGGGGATGAGCAGTTCTTC
TRBV18	TRBJ1-1	.	CASSTTGGTEAFF	TGTGCCAGCTCAACCACCGGGGGGACTGAAGCTTTCTTT
TRBV28	TRBJ2-5	TRBD1	CASSLLGLLNTGTGGETQYF	TGTGCCAGCAGTTTATTGGGCCTATTGAATACCGGGACAGGGGGAGAGACCCAGTACTTC
TRBV7-2	TRBJ2-7	TRBD2	CASSPTSGAREQYF	TGTGCCAGCAGCCCGACTAGCGGGGCGCGCGAGCAGTACTTC
TRBV18	TRBJ1-1	.	CASSPSWNTEAFF	TGTGCCAGCTCACCATCCTGGAACACTGAAGCTTTCTTT
TRBV6-6	TRBJ1-6	TRBD1	CASSYTGTGDSPLHF	TGTGCCAGCAGTTACACCGGGACAGGGGATTCACCCCTCCACTTT
TRBV4-2	TRBJ2-1	.	CASSQEDGAYNEQFF	TGTGCCAGCAGCCAGGAAGACGGGGCCTACAATGAGCAGTTCTTC
TRBV5-4	TRBJ2-5	TRBD1	CASSSGQRETQYF	TGTGCCAGCAGCTCGGGACAGCGGGAGACCCAGTACTTC
TRBV5-5	TRBJ2-7	.	CASSSGTRAGYEQYF	TGTGCCAGCAGCTCGGGAACTCGGGCCGGTTACGAGCAGTACTTC
TRBV19	TRBJ2-1	.	CASSIGYGYSYNEQFF	TGTGCCAGTAGTATAGGATACGGGTACTCCTACAATGAGCAGTTCTTC
TRBV2	TRBJ2-5	TRBD2	CASSEGLAGVRETQYF	TGTGCCAGCAGTGAAGGGCTAGCGGGGGTTCGTGAGACCCAGTACTTC
TRBV7-7	TRBJ2-3	TRBD1	CASSVGQAPDTQYF	TGTGCTAGCAGCGTCGGACAGGCTCCAGATACGCAGTATTTT
TRBV9	TRBJ1-1	TRBD1	CASSARQGTIEAFF	TGTGCCAGCAGCGCTAGACAGGGTACGATTGAAGCTTTCTTT
TRBV4-1	TRBJ1-4	TRBD1	CASRGQGGTNEKLFF	TGCGCCAGCCGGGGACAGGGGGGGACTAATGAAAAACTGTTTTTT
TRBV7-9	TRBJ2-1	.	CASSSVDKNYNEQFF	TGTGCCAGCAGCTCTGTTGACAAGAACTACAATGAGCAGTTCTTC
TRBV5-6	TRBJ1-3	.	CASSWGDTIYF	TGTGCCAGCAGCTGGGGGGACACCATATATTTT
TRBV4-2	TRBJ1-3	.	CASSQDRRRYSGNTIYF	TGTGCCAGCAGCCAAGATAGGAGGAGATACTCTGGAAACACCATATATTTT
TRBV6-1	TRBJ1-1	TRBD1	CASRKGQASNTEAFF	TGTGCCAGCAGAAAAGGACAGGCATCAAACACTGAAGCTTTCTTT
TRBV30	TRBJ2-3	.	CAWSVLATNTDTQYF	TGTGCCTGGAGTGTTTTAGCGACAAACACAGATACGCAGTATTTT
TRBV7-2	TRBJ1-2	.	CASSLSPRGEWGYTF	TGTGCCAGCAGCCTCTCTCCCCGGGGGGAATGGGGCTACACCTTC
TRBV5-4	TRBJ1-2	TRBD1	CASSPGQGTGYTF	TGTGCCAGCAGCCCCGGACAGGGGACCGGCTACACCTTC
TRBV29-1	TRBJ1-2	.	CSVDSVGGTF	TGCAGCGTTGATAGCGTCGGCGGCACCTTC
TRBV5-1	TRBJ1-2	.	CASSSTGLYGYTF	TGCGCCAGCAGCTCGACAGGACTCTATGGCTACACCTTC
TRBV15	TRBJ1-1	.	CATSSTGNTEAFF	TGTGCCACCAGCAGCACAGGGAACACTGAAGCTTTCTTT
TRBV7-8	TRBJ2-7	.	CASSLDFGKRSSVGQYF	TGTGCCAGCAGCTTAGACTTTGGTAAGCGATCCTCGGTCGGGCAGTACTTC
TRBV5-1	TRBJ2-7	.	CASSLTNSEQYF	TGCGCCAGCAGCTTGACTAATTCCGAGCAGTACTTC
TRBV9	TRBJ2-7	.	CASSLGKGGPTREQYF	TGTGCCAGCAGCCTCGGGAAGGGCGGACCCACCAGGGAGCAGTACTTC
TRBV28	TRBJ2-5	TRBD2	CASSTSGGGGSETQYF	TGTGCCAGCAGCACCTCCGGGGGGGGAGGTTCAGAGACCCAGTACTTC
TRBV19	TRBJ2-5	.	CASSDRQETQYF	TGTGCCAGTAGCGACAGGCAAGAGACCCAGTACTTC
TRBV6-5	TRBJ1-2	.	CASSGQGFFGYTF	TGTGCCAGCAGTGGGCAGGGTTTTTTTGGCTACACCTTC
TRBV19	TRBJ2-3	TRBD2	CASSIEAGGLGDTQYF	TGTGCCAGTAGTATAGAAGCGGGGGGACTTGGAGATACGCAGTATTTT
TRBV10-1	TRBJ2-2	.	CASSESRVADTGELFF	TGCGCCAGCAGTGAGTCGAGGGTAGCCGACACCGGGGAGCTGTTTTTT